The rows below give T cell receptor beta chains drawn from one sample of a study of blood T cells in healthy people across ages. TCRdb fed the 5' RACE reads into MiXCR, producing one record per CDR3 protein. The data contain about 580,000 distinct CDR3 sequences, 40% to 50% of them singletons. The sequencing sample was made of blood. The receptors were gathered from a man older than 75 in good health. Both conserved end residues are part of each CDR3. D genes are given only for firm matches. Clone size is stated in some rows and not others, as once, few, many or a class when expanded.

TRBD1	TRBV27	TRBJ1-4	-	CASSPVGTGVGKLFF	TGTGCCAGCAGTCCGGTCGGGACAGGGGTCGGAAAACTGTTTTTT
TRBD2	TRBV29-1	TRBJ2-5	-	CSVDLAGGNEQYF	TGCAGCGTTGACCTAGCGGGGGGAAATGAGCAGTACTTC
-	TRBV24-1	TRBJ2-1	-	CATSDWDRPNEQFF	TGTGCCACCAGTGATTGGGACCGGCCCAATGAGCAGTTCTTC
TRBD2	TRBV2	TRBJ2-5	-	CASSYQLAGGGQETQYF	TGTGCCAGCAGTTACCAACTAGCGGGAGGTGGCCAAGAGACCCAGTACTTC
-	TRBV29-1	TRBJ2-7	once	CSVAPYTAAPYEQYF	TGCAGCGTTGCTCCTTACACAGCAGCCCCCTACGAGCAGTACTTC
-	TRBV7-8	TRBJ2-1	-	CASSLGRADNEQFF	TGTGCCAGCAGCTTAGGTCGGGCCGACAATGAGCAGTTCTTC
-	TRBV11-1	TRBJ2-4	-	CASSIGGDTRNIQYF	TGTGCCAGCTCCATTGGAGGGGACACCCGGAACATTCAGTACTTC
TRBD1	TRBV7-9	TRBJ2-7	-	CASSWAQGAHEQYF	TGTGCCAGCAGCTGGGCCCAGGGGGCCCACGAGCAGTACTTC
-	TRBV20-1	TRBJ2-1	-	CSARDTGRTPISYNEQFF	TGCAGTGCTAGAGATACAGGCAGGACGCCGATCTCCTACAATGAGCAGTTCTTC
-	TRBV4-3	TRBJ1-4	-	CASSQGSRGRSLSEKLFF	TGCGCCAGCAGCCAAGGGTCTCGCGGCAGGTCTTTGAGCGAAAAACTGTTTTTT
TRBD1	TRBV7-2	TRBJ1-5	few	CASTRDRGGQPQHF	TGTGCCAGCACCCGGGACAGGGGAGGTCAGCCCCAGCATTTT
-	TRBV6-2/TRBV6-3	TRBJ2-1	few	CASSGTVPYNEQFF	TGTGCCAGCAGTGGGACGGTCCCTTACAATGAGCAGTTCTTC
-	TRBV5-6	TRBJ1-1	few	CASSPFGTAATEAFF	TGTGCCAGCAGCCCTTTCGGTACAGCGGCTACTGAAGCTTTCTTT
TRBD1	TRBV12-3/TRBV12-4	TRBJ1-6	-	CASRETGVSSPLHF	TGTGCCAGCAGGGAGACAGGGGTCAGTTCACCCCTCCACTTT
TRBD2	TRBV7-2	TRBJ2-1	few	CASSLALGRGYNEQFF	TGTGCCAGCAGCTTAGCGCTCGGGAGGGGATACAATGAGCAGTTCTTC
TRBD1	TRBV2	TRBJ1-2	-	CASNRQGNYGYTF	TGTGCCAGCAATAGACAGGGAAACTATGGCTACACCTTC
-	TRBV7-9	TRBJ2-3	-	CASRPVSTSTDTQYF	TGTGCCAGCAGGCCCGTGAGCACTAGCACAGATACGCAGTATTTT
-	TRBV6-2/TRBV6-3	TRBJ2-1	-	CASSYSQGGTYNEQFF	TGTGCCAGCAGTTACTCTCAGGGGGGTACCTACAATGAGCAGTTCTTC
TRBD1	TRBV7-8	TRBJ2-1	once	CASSENRGSDEQFF	TGTGCCAGCAGCGAAAACAGGGGTAGTGATGAGCAGTTCTTC
-	TRBV6-1	TRBJ2-3	-	CAISTWGRVPSTDTQYF	TGTGCCATCTCAACTTGGGGCAGGGTGCCTAGCACAGATACGCAGTATTTT
TRBD2	TRBV6-5	TRBJ2-5	-	CASSRGLATRETQYF	TGTGCCAGCAGTAGGGGACTAGCTACGAGAGAGACCCAGTACTTC
-	TRBV20-1	TRBJ2-3	-	CSASRRWGADTQYF	TGCAGTGCTAGCCGTAGGTGGGGGGCAGATACGCAGTATTTT
-	TRBV2	TRBJ2-7	-	CASSAGSSRYEQYF	TGTGCCAGCAGTGCTGGATCTAGCCGCTACGAGCAGTACTTC
TRBD2	TRBV7-9	TRBJ2-5	-	CASSFAAGYQETQYF	TGTGCCAGCAGCTTTGCAGCGGGGTACCAAGAGACCCAGTACTTC
-	TRBV12-3/TRBV12-4	TRBJ2-2	-	CASSLRPAGAPGELFF	TGTGCCAGCAGTCTTCGCCCGGCGGGGGCGCCCGGGGAGCTGTTTTTT
-	TRBV7-2	TRBJ1-5	-	CASSLAGPMSNQPQHF	TGTGCCAGCAGCTTAGCAGGCCCCATGAGCAATCAGCCCCAGCATTTT
TRBD1	TRBV4-3	TRBJ2-6	few	CASSQQPRQGGSGANVLTF	TGCGCCAGCAGCCAACAACCCCGACAGGGCGGCTCTGGGGCCAACGTCCTGACTTTC
-	TRBV4-3	TRBJ2-1	few	CASSQARRENEQFF	TGCGCCAGCAGCCAAGCTAGAAGAGAGAATGAGCAGTTCTTC
-	TRBV7-9	TRBJ2-7	many	CASSLSRADYEQYF	TGTGCCAGCAGCCTGAGCAGGGCGGACTACGAGCAGTACTTC
TRBD1	TRBV9	TRBJ2-6	-	CASSVAGQGSGANVLTF	TGTGCCAGCAGCGTAGCGGGACAGGGGTCTGGGGCCAACGTCCTGACTTTC
TRBD2	TRBV6-6	TRBJ2-7	many	CASSYAGDSLSEQYF	TGTGCCAGCAGTTACGCGGGGGATTCACTTAGCGAGCAGTACTTC
-	TRBV5-6	TRBJ1-5	-	CASSFGGEGTQPQHF	TGTGCCAGCAGCTTCGGGGGGGAAGGGACTCAGCCCCAGCATTTT
-	TRBV30	TRBJ2-5	few	CARRELGRETQYF	TGTGCCCGGAGGGAGTTGGGAAGAGAGACCCAGTACTTC
-	TRBV6-5	TRBJ2-7	many	CASSGGVTYEQYF	TGTGCCAGCAGCGGCGGGGTTACCTACGAGCAGTACTTC
TRBD1	TRBV29-1	TRBJ2-7	many	CSVDTGTGAYEQYF	TGCAGCGTTGACACCGGGACAGGGGCCTACGAGCAGTACTTC
-	TRBV5-1	TRBJ2-1	once	CASSLSDGSYNEQFF	TGCGCCAGCAGCTTGAGTGATGGATCCTACAATGAGCAGTTCTTC
TRBD2	TRBV6-5	TRBJ2-2	few	CASSYTGLAGTGELFF	TGTGCCAGCAGTTACACGGGACTAGCTGGCACCGGGGAGCTGTTTTTT
-	TRBV6-1	TRBJ1-1	-	CASRPGTEGAEAFF	TGTGCCAGCAGACCCGGGACGGAAGGCGCTGAAGCTTTCTTT
TRBD1	TRBV7-2	TRBJ2-1	-	CASSYPTGTGIIEQFF	TGTGCCAGCAGCTATCCAACCGGGACAGGGATTATTGAGCAGTTCTTC
-	TRBV12-1	TRBJ2-7	-	CASSPTGTENLYEQYF	TGTGCCAGCAGCCCGACCGGGACAGAAAACCTTTACGAGCAGTACTTC
-	TRBV9	TRBJ1-1	-	CASSVETRGEAFF	TGTGCCAGCAGCGTAGAGACACGAGGCGAAGCTTTCTTT
-	TRBV7-2	TRBJ2-3	once	CASSLARAAQYF	TGTGCCAGCAGCCTCGCTAGGGCGGCGCAGTATTTT
TRBD2	TRBV9	TRBJ2-1	-	CASSVTSASSYNEQFF	TGTGCCAGCAGCGTGACTAGCGCCAGCTCCTACAATGAGCAGTTCTTC
TRBD2	TRBV7-2	TRBJ2-1	-	CASSWTSGAFNEQFF	TGTGCCAGCAGCTGGACTAGCGGAGCCTTCAATGAGCAGTTCTTC
TRBD1	TRBV2	TRBJ2-7	few	CASSRQGAWHEQYF	TGTGCCAGCAGCCGACAGGGGGCTTGGCACGAGCAGTACTTC
TRBD2	TRBV7-2	TRBJ2-3	few	CASSLGAGGLLDTQYF	TGTGCCAGCAGCTTAGGGGCGGGGGGGCTCTTAGATACGCAGTATTTT
TRBD2	TRBV20-1	TRBJ2-3	-	CSAIRDGGVDTQYF	TGCAGTGCTATTCGGGACGGGGGGGTAGATACGCAGTATTTT
TRBD2	TRBV6-2/TRBV6-3	TRBJ2-1	-	CASATWTSGTYNEQFF	TGTGCCAGCGCCACCTGGACTAGCGGGACCTACAATGAGCAGTTCTTC
-	TRBV20-1	TRBJ2-5	few	CSARVGLVETQYF	TGCAGTGCTAGAGTAGGGCTAGTAGAGACCCAGTACTTC
-	TRBV12-3/TRBV12-4	TRBJ2-1	few	CASTVIWGEQFF	TGTGCCAGCACGGTGATATGGGGTGAGCAGTTCTTC
-	TRBV5-1	TRBJ2-7	-	CASSSGGINYEQYF	TGCGCCAGCAGCTCTGGGGGGATAAACTACGAGCAGTACTTC